Listed below are T cell receptor beta chains from one sample, sequenced in a study of neoadjuvant anti-PD-1 for oral cavity cancer. Sequencing was performed with immunoSEQ multiplex PCR; in TCRdb, only in-frame clones are kept and a portion is missing. The profile shows 75,000 to 100,000 clones, less than 85% of them singletons. The sample in question was PBMCs, obtained before nivolumab (anti-PD-1) treatment. Receptors originate from a person aged 40 to 85 with oral cavity squamous cell carcinoma. Both conserved end residues are part of each CDR3. Expanded clones get a size class; other rows say once, few or many, or leave the size out.

abundance	len	v_gene	j_gene	CDR3aa
NA	14	TRBV9	TRBJ2-5	CASSVSGVGETQYF
NA	14	TRBV5-1	TRBJ2-5	CASRTSGVQETQYF
NA	15	TRBV2	TRBJ1-4	CASKNTGSHNEKLFF
NA	14	TRBV6-6	TRBJ2-1	CASTSGLVNNEQFF
NA	15	TRBV6-1	TRBJ2-7	CASSENNGGGVEQYF
once	18	TRBV4-1	TRBJ2-6	CASSHLDRVFSGANVLTF
NA	15	TRBV2	TRBJ2-3	CARSSGQRSTDTQYF
once	15	TRBV14	TRBJ1-2	CASSPGQTTFGGYTF
NA	15	TRBV10-1	TRBJ2-3	CASSEVQGGRDTQYF
few	16	TRBV6-5	TRBJ1-2	CASSYHRTGPNYGYTF
once	15	TRBV7-8	TRBJ2-5	CASSLDRVGAETQYF
NA	13	TRBV7-9	TRBJ1-1	CASSSSGDSEAFF
NA	12	TRBV30	TRBJ1-1	CAWRYADTEAFF
NA	16	TRBV6-6	TRBJ2-5	CASSYSGGTVGETQYF
NA	13	TRBV11-3	TRBJ2-3	CASSFPGTDTQYF
NA	13	TRBV2	TRBJ1-1	CASLQGMNTEAFF
NA	14	TRBV10-1	TRBJ2-7	CASSEGTAVDEQYF
NA	15	TRBV9	TRBJ2-1	CASSQGVGLYNEQFF
NA	16	TRBV5-1	TRBJ2-1	CASSREGRASYNEQFF
few	12	TRBV29-1	TRBJ2-2	CSASPNTGELFF
NA	14	TRBV5-4	TRBJ2-7	CASSTGLASYEQYF
NA	9	TRBV6-1	TRBJ1-1	CAIGTEAFF
few	15	TRBV15	TRBJ1-1	CATSRAGTANTEAFF
NA	16	TRBV9	TRBJ2-7	CASSPAPQGALSEQYF
NA	15	TRBV5-1	TRBJ1-1	CASSSSTGLNTEAFF
NA	14	TRBV11-2	TRBJ2-1	CASSPGQGRNEQFF
once	16	TRBV5-4	TRBJ2-5	CASSLGLAGTQETQYF
NA	14	TRBV2	TRBJ1-3	CASKGLKQGNTIYF
NA	16	TRBV10-3	TRBJ1-4	CAISESYGGRSEKLFF